This T cell receptor beta chain was captured by sequencing in a study of early T cells in non-severe SARS-CoV-2 infection. Looked up from germline, CDR1 is LGHDT and CDR2 is YNNKEL (reference sequence). The CDR3 totals 14 residues. Unique molecular identifiers were attached to individual cDNA molecules. TCRdb processed the 5' RACE reads anew with MiXCR; each CDR3 protein has one entry. The sample carries tens of thousands of distinct CDR3 sequences, roughly 4.9% recorded once. This clonotype was found a few times. A junction end diverges from the germline sequence, so it may reflect a read error. This chain uses TRBV3-1 with TRBJ2-7; 9 bases line up with TRBD1. Sequenced: whole blood. The TCR sequence derives from an adult who was a healthcare worker with PCR-confirmed SARS-CoV-2 infection or an uninfected control (not recorded which). This CDR3 reads CAGSHDRGFYEQYF. CDR3 in DNA: TGTGCCGGCAGCCACGACAGGGGGTTTTACGAGCAGTACTTC.